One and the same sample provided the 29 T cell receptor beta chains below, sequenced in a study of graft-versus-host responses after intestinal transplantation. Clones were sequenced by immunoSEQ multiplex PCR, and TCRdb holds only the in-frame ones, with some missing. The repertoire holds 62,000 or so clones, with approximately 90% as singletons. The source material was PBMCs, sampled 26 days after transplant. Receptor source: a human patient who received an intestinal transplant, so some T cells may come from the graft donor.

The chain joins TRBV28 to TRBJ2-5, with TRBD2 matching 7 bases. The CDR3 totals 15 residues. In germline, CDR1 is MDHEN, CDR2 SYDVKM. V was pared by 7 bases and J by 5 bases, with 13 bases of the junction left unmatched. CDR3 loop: CASTTSFRSLETQYF. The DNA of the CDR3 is TGTGCCAGCACGACTAGCTTCAGATCCCTTGAGACCCAGTACTTC.

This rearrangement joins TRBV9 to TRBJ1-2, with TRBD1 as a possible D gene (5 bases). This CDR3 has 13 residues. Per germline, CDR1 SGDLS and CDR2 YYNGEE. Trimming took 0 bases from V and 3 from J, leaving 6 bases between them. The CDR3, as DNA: TGTGCCAGCAGCGTAGGCAGGGACTATGGCTACACCTTC. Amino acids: CASSVGRDYGYTF.

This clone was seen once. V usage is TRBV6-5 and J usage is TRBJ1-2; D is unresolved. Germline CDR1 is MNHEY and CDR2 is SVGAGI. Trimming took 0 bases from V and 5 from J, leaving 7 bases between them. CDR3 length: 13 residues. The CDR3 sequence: CASSYSSVYGYTF. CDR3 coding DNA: TGTGCCAGCAGTTACTCGTCGGTTTATGGCTACACCTTC.

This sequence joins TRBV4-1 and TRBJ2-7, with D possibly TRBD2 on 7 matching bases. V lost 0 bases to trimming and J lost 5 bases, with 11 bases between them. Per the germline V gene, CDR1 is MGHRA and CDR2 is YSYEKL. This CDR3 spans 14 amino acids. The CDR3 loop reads CASSQEPGGNEQYV. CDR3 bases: TGCGCCAGCAGCCAAGAACCGGGGGGCAACGAGCAGTACGTC.

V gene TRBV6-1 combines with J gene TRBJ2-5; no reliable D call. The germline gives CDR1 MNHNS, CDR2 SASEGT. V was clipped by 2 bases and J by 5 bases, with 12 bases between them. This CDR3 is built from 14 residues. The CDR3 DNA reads TGTGCCAGCAGTGAACTAAAACCCCGGGAGACCCAGTACTTC. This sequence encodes CASSELKPRETQYF.

CDR3 loop: CASSIQRGNEKLFF. In nucleotides, the CDR3 is TGTGCCAGCTCCATACAGCGGGGTAATGAAAAACTGTTTTTT. The rearrangement links TRBV6-1 to TRBJ1-4, with D hard to call. V lost 8 bases, J lost 4 bases, and 14 bases lay in between. CDR3 size: 14 residues. The germline V gene has CDR1 MNHNS and CDR2 SASEGT.

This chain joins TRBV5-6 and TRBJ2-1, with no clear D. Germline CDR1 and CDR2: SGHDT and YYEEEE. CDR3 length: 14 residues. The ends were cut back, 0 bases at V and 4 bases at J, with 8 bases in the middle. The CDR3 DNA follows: TGTGCCAGCAGCTTGGGGCAGGTGTACAATGAGCAGTTCTTC. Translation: CASSLGQVYNEQFF.

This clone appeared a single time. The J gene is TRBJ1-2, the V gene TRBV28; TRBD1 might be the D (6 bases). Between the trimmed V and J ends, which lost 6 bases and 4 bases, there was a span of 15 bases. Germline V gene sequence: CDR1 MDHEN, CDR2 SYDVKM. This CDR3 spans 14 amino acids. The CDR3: CASSPTLQGYGYTF. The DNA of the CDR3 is TGTGCCAGCAGCCCCACCCTACAGGGCTATGGCTACACCTTC.

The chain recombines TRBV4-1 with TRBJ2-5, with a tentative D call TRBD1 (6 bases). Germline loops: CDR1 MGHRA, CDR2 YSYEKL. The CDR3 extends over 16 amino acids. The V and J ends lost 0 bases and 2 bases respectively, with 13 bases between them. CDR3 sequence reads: CASSQEGASGQETQYF. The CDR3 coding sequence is TGCGCCAGCAGCCAAGAGGGGGCGAGCGGTCAAGAGACCCAGTACTTC.

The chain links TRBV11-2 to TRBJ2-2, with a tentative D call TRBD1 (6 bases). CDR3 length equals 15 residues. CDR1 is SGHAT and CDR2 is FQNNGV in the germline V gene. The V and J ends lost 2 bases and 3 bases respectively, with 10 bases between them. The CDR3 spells CASSLSPGDTGELFF. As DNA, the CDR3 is TGTGCCAGCAGCTTATCTCCAGGGGACACCGGGGAGCTGTTTTTT.

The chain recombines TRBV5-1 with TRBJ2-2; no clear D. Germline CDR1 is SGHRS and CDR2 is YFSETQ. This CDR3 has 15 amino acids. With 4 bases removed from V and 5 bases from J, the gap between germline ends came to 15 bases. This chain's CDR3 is CASSPETSRTGELFF. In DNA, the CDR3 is TGCGCCAGCAGCCCTGAAACTTCTCGGACCGGGGAGCTGTTTTTT.

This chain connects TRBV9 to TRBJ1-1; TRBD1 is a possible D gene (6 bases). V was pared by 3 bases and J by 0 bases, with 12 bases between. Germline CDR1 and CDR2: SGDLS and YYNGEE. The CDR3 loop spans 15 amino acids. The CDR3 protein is CASSEGGLMNTEAFF. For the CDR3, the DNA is TGTGCCAGCAGCGAGGGGGGGCTGATGAACACTGAAGCTTTCTTT.

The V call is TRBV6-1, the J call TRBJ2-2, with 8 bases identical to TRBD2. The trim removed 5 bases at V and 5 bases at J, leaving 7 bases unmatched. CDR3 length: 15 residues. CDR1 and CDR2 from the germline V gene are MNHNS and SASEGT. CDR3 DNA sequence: TGTGCCAGCAGTCCGGGGGGGGACCCGACCGGGGAGCTGTTTTTT. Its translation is CASSPGGDPTGELFF.

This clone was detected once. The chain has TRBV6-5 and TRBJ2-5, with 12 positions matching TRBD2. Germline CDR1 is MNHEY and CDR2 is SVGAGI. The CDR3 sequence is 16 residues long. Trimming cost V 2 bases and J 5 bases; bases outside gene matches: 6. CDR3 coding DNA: TGTGCCAGCAGTTACGGACTAGCGGGGATGGGGGAGACCCAGTACTTC. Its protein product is CASSYGLAGMGETQYF.

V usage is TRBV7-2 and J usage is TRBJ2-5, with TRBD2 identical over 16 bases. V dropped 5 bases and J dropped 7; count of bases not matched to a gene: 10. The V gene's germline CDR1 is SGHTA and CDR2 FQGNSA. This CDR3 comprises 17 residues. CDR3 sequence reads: CASSEGTSGGALGTQYF. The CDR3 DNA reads TGTGCCAGCAGCGAAGGGACTAGCGGGGGGGCCCTGGGGACCCAGTACTTC.

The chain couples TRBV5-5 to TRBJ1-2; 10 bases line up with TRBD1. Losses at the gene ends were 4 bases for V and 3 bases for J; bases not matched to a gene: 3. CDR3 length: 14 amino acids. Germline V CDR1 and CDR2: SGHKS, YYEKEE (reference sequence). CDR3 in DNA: TGTGCCAGCAGCCCAGGGACAGGGGACTATGGCTACACCTTC. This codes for CASSPGTGDYGYTF. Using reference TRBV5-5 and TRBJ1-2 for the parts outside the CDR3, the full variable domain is DAGVTQSPTHLIKTRGQQVTLRCSPISGHKSVSWYQQVLGQGPQFIFQYYEKEERGRGNFPDRFSARQFPNYSSELNVNALLLGDSALYLCASSPGTGDYGYTFGSGTRLTVV.

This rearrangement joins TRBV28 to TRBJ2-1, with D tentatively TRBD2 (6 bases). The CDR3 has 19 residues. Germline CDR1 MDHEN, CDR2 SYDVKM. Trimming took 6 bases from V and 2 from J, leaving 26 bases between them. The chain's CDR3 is CASSPPSDPSRGTYNEQFF. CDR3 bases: TGTGCCAGCAGCCCTCCCTCTGACCCTAGTCGGGGGACCTACAATGAGCAGTTCTTC.

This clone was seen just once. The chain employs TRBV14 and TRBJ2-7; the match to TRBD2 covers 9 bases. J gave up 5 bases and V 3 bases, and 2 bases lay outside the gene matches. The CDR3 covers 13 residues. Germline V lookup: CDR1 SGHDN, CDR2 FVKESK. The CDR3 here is CASSQREGNEQYF. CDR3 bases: TGTGCCAGCAGCCAGCGGGAGGGAAACGAGCAGTACTTC.

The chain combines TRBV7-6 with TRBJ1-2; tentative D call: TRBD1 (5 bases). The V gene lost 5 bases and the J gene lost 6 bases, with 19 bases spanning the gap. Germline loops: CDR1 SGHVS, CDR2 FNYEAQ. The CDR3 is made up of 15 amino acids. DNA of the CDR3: TGTGCCAGCAGCCCTGGGGGGGGAAGAGTCGATGGCTACACCTTC. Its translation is CASSPGGGRVDGYTF. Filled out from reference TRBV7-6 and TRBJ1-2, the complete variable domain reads GAGVSQSPRYKVTKRGQDVALRCDPISGHVSLYWYRQALGQGPEFLTYFNYEAQQDKSGLPNDRFSAERPEGSISTLTIQRTEQRDSAMYRCASSPGGGRVDGYTFGSGTRLTVV.

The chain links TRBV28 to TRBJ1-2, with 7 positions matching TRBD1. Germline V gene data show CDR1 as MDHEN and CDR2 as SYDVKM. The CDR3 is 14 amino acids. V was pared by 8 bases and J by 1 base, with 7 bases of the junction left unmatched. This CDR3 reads CASQGRQGNYGYTF. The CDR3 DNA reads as TGTGCCAGCCAAGGACGACAGGGTAACTATGGCTACACCTTC.

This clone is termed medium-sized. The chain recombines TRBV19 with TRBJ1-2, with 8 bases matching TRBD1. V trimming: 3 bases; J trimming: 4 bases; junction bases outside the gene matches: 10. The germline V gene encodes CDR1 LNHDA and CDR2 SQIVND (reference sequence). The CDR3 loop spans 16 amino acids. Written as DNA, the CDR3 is TGTGCCAGTAGTATCGGGACGGAGGACAGGGCCTATGGCTACACCTTC. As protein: CASSIGTEDRAYGYTF.

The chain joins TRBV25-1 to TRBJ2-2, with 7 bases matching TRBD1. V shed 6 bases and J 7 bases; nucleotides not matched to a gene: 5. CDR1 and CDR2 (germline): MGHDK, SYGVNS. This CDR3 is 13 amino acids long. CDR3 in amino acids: CASSQTGRGELFF. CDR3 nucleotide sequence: TGTGCCAGCAGCCAGACAGGGCGCGGGGAGCTGTTTTTT.

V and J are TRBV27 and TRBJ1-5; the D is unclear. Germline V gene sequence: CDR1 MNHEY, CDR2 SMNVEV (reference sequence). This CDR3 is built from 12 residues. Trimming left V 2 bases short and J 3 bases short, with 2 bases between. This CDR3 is CASSLLNQPQHF. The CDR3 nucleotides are TGTGCCAGCAGTTTACTCAATCAGCCCCAGCATTTT.

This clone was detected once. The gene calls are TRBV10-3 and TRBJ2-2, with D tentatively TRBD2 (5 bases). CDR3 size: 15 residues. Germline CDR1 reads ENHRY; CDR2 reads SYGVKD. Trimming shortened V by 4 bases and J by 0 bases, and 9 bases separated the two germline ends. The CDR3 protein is CAISGSETNTGELFF. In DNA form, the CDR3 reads TGTGCCATCAGTGGTAGCGAGACGAACACCGGGGAGCTGTTTTTT.

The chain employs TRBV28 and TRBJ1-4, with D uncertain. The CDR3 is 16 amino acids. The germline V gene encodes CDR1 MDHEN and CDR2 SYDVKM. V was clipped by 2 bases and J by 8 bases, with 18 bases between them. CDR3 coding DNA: TGTGCCAGCAGTTTAAAGAGGAGGCTTAATAGCGAAAAACTGTTTTTT. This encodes CASSLKRRLNSEKLFF. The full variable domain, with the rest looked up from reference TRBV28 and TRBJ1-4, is DVKVTQSSRYLVKRTGEKVFLECVQDMDHENMFWYRQDPGLGLRLIYFSYDVKMKEKGDIPEGYSVSREKKERFSLILESASTNQTSMYLCASSLKRRLNSEKLFFGSGTQLSVL.

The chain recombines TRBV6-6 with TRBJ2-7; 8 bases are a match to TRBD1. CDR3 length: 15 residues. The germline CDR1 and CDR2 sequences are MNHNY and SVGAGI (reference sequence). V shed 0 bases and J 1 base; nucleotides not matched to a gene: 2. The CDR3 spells CASSYSQGGSYEQYV. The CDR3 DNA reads TGTGCCAGCAGTTACTCACAGGGGGGTTCCTACGAGCAGTACGTC.

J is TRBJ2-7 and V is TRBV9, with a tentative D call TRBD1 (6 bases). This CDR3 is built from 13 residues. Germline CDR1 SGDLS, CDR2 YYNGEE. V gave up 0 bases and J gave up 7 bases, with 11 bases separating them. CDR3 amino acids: CASSVGEGTEQYF. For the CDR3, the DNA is TGTGCCAGCAGCGTAGGGGAAGGGACAGAGCAGTACTTC.

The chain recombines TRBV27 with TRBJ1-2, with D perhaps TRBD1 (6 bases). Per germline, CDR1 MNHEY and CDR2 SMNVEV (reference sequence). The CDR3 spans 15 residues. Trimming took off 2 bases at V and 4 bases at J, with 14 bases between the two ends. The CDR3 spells CASSLAAGVSYGYTF. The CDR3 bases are TGTGCCAGCAGTTTAGCGGCAGGGGTTAGCTATGGCTACACCTTC.

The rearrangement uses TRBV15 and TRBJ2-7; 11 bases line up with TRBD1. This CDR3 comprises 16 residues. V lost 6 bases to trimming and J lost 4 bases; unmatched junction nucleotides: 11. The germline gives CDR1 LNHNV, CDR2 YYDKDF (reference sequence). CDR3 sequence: CATRSSGTGGGYEQYV. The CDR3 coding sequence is TGTGCCACCAGATCCTCCGGGACAGGGGGGGGTTACGAGCAGTACGTC.